The 25 T cell receptor beta chains presented below share a single source sample, sequenced in a study of T cell responses to AZD1222 COVID-19 vaccine. The assay was immunoSEQ multiplex PCR, and TCRdb's table has in-frame clones only and misses some. The table lists some 250,000 clones, almost 95% of them singletons. This material consisted of peripheral blood, taken 28 days after the second AZD1222 dose. The receptors stem from an adult who received the AZD1222 COVID-19 vaccine.

V is TRBV28 and J is TRBJ1-2; tentative D call: TRBD1 (5 bases). Germline V gives CDR1 MDHEN, CDR2 SYDVKM. The CDR3 contains 13 residues. The V end lost 8 bases, the J end lost 5 bases, and 15 bases lay between the germline ends. The CDR3 bases are TGTGCCAGCGGCAGGGACCGGCGGTATGGCTACACCTTC. Encoded protein: CASGRDRRYGYTF.

This clone came up once. V gene TRBV2 combines with J gene TRBJ2-2; 9 nucleotides match TRBD1. This CDR3 region has 15 residues. Trimming at V came to 7 bases and at J to 1 base, leaving 4 bases not matched to a gene. Germline V gives CDR1 SNHLY, CDR2 FYNNEI. Written as DNA, the CDR3 is TGTGCCAGCACCAAGGGACAGGGGAACACCGGGGAGCTGTTTTTT. This sequence encodes CASTKGQGNTGELFF.

V is TRBV29-1 and J is TRBJ2-5, with 9 positions matching TRBD2. The ends lost 0 bases at V and 3 bases at J; junction bases unmatched: 8. This CDR3 is 16 amino acids long. The V gene's germline CDR1 is SQVTM and CDR2 ANQGSEA. CDR3 in DNA: TGCAGCGTTGAAGAACTAAAGGCGGGAGGGGAAGAGACCCAGTACTTC. Translation gives CSVEELKAGGEETQYF.

In this sample, this clone turned up a few times. The chain recombines TRBV2 with TRBJ1-1; D is undetermined. Germline V gene lookup returns CDR1 SNHLY and CDR2 FYNNEI. There are 13 residues in the CDR3. V was clipped by 6 bases and J by 5 bases, with 13 bases between them. CDR3 sequence reads: CASSQGSSTEAFF. The CDR3 DNA reads as TGTGCCAGCAGCCAAGGGAGCTCGACTGAAGCTTTCTTT.

In DNA, the CDR3 is TGTGCCAGCAGGAGGGGGGCATCGAACACCGGGGAGCTGTTTTTT. This codes for CASRRGASNTGELFF. The rearrangement uses TRBV25-1 and TRBJ2-2, with D possibly being TRBD1 or TRBD2 (6 bases each). Looked up from germline, CDR1 is MGHDK and CDR2 is SYGVNS. The CDR3 is 15 residues long. V lost 6 bases to trimming and J lost 0 bases, with 11 bases between them.

The chain uses TRBV5-6 and TRBJ2-3; no firm D call. Germline V CDR1 and CDR2: SGHDT, YYEEEE. The V end was cut by 3 bases, the J end by 0 bases, with 11 bases between. The CDR3 is made up of 15 amino acids. The DNA for the CDR3 is TGTGCCAGCAGCTCTTATCCCGGGAGCACAGATACGCAGTATTTT. Its protein is CASSSYPGSTDTQYF.

The gene calls are TRBV5-5 and TRBJ2-7; the D gene is possibly TRBD1 (6 bases). Germline CDR1 is SGHKS and CDR2 is YYEKEE (reference sequence). The length of the CDR3 is 14 residues. V was trimmed by 5 bases and J by 5 bases, leaving 17 bases between them. CDR3 region: CASRNPGQRNEQYF. CDR3 bases: TGTGCCAGCAGAAATCCGGGACAAAGAAACGAGCAGTACTTC.

The chain couples TRBV3-1 (or the pseudogene TRBV3-2) to TRBJ1-4; D uncertain. The CDR3 runs to 14 residues. Germline V gene lookup returns CDR1 LGHDT and CDR2 YNNKEL (reference sequence). V lost 3 bases and J 5 bases, leaving 10 bases between the germline ends. CDR3 in amino acids: CASSHARPNEKLFF. CDR3 nucleotides: TGTGCCAGCAGCCACGCTAGGCCGAATGAAAAACTGTTTTTT.

The V and J genes are TRBV14 and TRBJ2-3; tentative D call: TRBD1 (5 bases). Per the germline V gene, CDR1 is SGHDN and CDR2 is FVKESK. The CDR3 sequence is 16 residues long. The V end was cut by 4 bases, the J end by 4 bases, with 18 bases between. The DNA of the CDR3 is TGTGCCAGCAGCCCTCTTGGCAGGGTATTTTCAGATACGCAGTATTTT. The encoded protein is CASSPLGRVFSDTQYF. Using reference TRBV14 and TRBJ2-3 for the parts outside the CDR3, the full variable domain is EAGVTQFPSHSVIEKGQTVTLRCDPISGHDNLYWYRRVMGKEIKFLLHFVKESKQDESGMPNNRFLAERTGGTYSTLKVQPAELEDSGVYFCASSPLGRVFSDTQYFGPGTRLTVL.

This chain uses TRBV27 with TRBJ2-1, with no clear D. The CDR3 contains 12 residues. Trimming left V 4 bases short and J 7 bases short, with 8 bases between. The germline gives CDR1 MNHEY, CDR2 SMNVEV (reference sequence). The CDR3: CASSSPSNEQFF. The CDR3 nucleotides are TGTGCCAGCAGTTCCCCATCAAATGAGCAGTTCTTC.

The CDR3 is CASRAQGLEYF. CDR3 in DNA: TGTGCCAGCAGAGCACAGGGTTTAGAGTACTTC. The rearrangement joins TRBV2 to TRBJ2-7, with a tentative D call TRBD1 (6 bases). From germline, CDR1 is SNHLY and CDR2 FYNNEI. The CDR3 is 11 amino acids. V lost 6 bases and J lost 11, with 14 bases in between.

V gene TRBV7-2 combines with J gene TRBJ2-1, with a weak D call TRBD2 (7 bases). The CDR3 loop spans 15 amino acids. Germline V gene data show CDR1 as SGHTA and CDR2 as FQGNSA. Trimming left V 6 bases short and J 3 bases short, with 15 bases between. The CDR3 here is CASRGGGSNYNEQFF. DNA for the CDR3: TGTGCCAGCAGGGGGGGCGGGAGTAACTACAATGAGCAGTTCTTC.

The rearrangement links TRBV5-1 to TRBJ1-6, with TRBD1 as a possible D gene (5 bases). Germline V gene data show CDR1 as SGHRS and CDR2 as YFSETQ. The CDR3 consists of 15 residues. Trimming removed 4 bases at V and 8 bases at J, with 16 bases between. CDR3 sequence (DNA): TGCGCCAGCAGCCGGGACCGACCCCGGGATTCACCCCTCCACTTT. It is translated as CASSRDRPRDSPLHF.

The V call is TRBV2, the J call TRBJ2-5, with TRBD2 identical over 8 bases. CDR1 is SNHLY and CDR2 is FYNNEI in the germline V gene. Trimming removed 2 bases from V and 6 bases from J; junction bases left unmatched: 8. The length of the CDR3 is 15 residues. In nucleotides, the CDR3 is TGTGCCAGCAGTGAAATCTCAGCGGGAGAAAAGACCCAGTACTTC. Amino acids: CASSEISAGEKTQYF.

The chain combines TRBV25-1 with TRBJ1-2, with D possibly being TRBD1 (6 bases). This CDR3 spans 13 amino acids. The germline V and J ends were trimmed by 2 bases and 4 bases, with 8 bases remaining between them. Germline V lookup: CDR1 MGHDK, CDR2 SYGVNS. CDR3 sequence reads: CASSEGDTYGYTF. The DNA for the CDR3 is TGTGCCAGCAGTGAAGGGGACACCTATGGCTACACCTTC.

The genes are TRBV7-2 and TRBJ1-1; 7 bases match TRBD1. Per germline, CDR1 SGHTA and CDR2 FQGNSA. With V trimmed by 5 bases and J by 1 base, 7 bases remained unmatched. The CDR3 sequence is 15 residues long. The CDR3 coding sequence is TGTGCCAGCAGCCCTGACAGGGCCCAGAACACTGAAGCTTTCTTT. Its translation is CASSPDRAQNTEAFF.

This clone was counted once. The chain combines TRBV7-2 with TRBJ1-1; the D gene is possibly TRBD1 (5 bases). The CDR3 loop spans 16 amino acids. CDR1 and CDR2 from the germline V gene are SGHTA and FQGNSA. The V end lost 1 base, the J end lost 1 base, and 13 bases lay between the germline ends. This CDR3 reads CASSLEGALPNTEAFF. For the CDR3, the DNA is TGTGCCAGCAGCTTAGAAGGGGCGCTACCGAACACTGAAGCTTTCTTT.

The CDR3 DNA reads TGCGCCAGCAGCCCCGACAGGCTAAACACTGAAGCTTTCTTT. Encoded protein: CASSPDRLNTEAFF. The chain couples TRBV5-1 to TRBJ1-1; possible D gene TRBD1, 6 bases. The CDR3 is made up of 14 amino acids. Germline V gene sequence: CDR1 SGHRS, CDR2 YFSETQ. Trimming stripped 4 bases from V and 2 bases from J, with 12 bases between. Drawing the rest from reference TRBV5-1 and TRBJ1-1, the complete variable domain is KAGVTQTPRYLIKTRGQQVTLSCSPISGHRSVSWYQQTPGQGLQFLFEYFSETQRNKGNFPGRFSGRQFSNSRSEMNVSTLELGDSALYLCASSPDRLNTEAFFGQGTRLTVV.

The chain combines TRBV15 with TRBJ1-3; D not certain. This CDR3 spans 15 amino acids. From germline, CDR1 is LNHNV and CDR2 YYDKDF (reference sequence). Trimming took off 3 bases at V and 0 bases at J, with 9 bases between the two ends. CDR3 in amino acids: CATSSPLSSGNTIYF. The CDR3 region has the DNA TGTGCCACCAGCAGTCCTCTCAGCTCTGGAAACACCATATATTTT.

This chain uses TRBV10-3 with TRBJ2-5; tentatively, D is TRBD1 or TRBD2 (5 bases each). From germline, CDR1 is ENHRY and CDR2 SYGVKD. V shed 7 bases and J shed 1 base, with 10 bases lying between them. CDR3 length: 13 residues. The CDR3 loop is CAITPGGQETQYF. CDR3 bases: TGTGCCATCACCCCTGGGGGCCAAGAGACCCAGTACTTC.

V gene TRBV7-6 combines with J gene TRBJ1-5; the D gene is possibly TRBD1 (6 bases). V was shortened by 5 bases and J by 3 bases, with 11 bases between the two germline ends. CDR3 size: 14 residues. CDR1 is SGHVS and CDR2 is FNYEAQ in the germline V gene. CDR3 region: CASSEGEYNQPQHF. Written as DNA, the CDR3 is TGTGCCAGCAGCGAGGGGGAATACAATCAGCCCCAGCATTTT.

In its sample, this clone was seen a few times. The J gene is TRBJ2-3, the V gene TRBV6-4, with D unclear. Trimming shortened V by 0 bases and J by 3 bases, and 7 bases separated the two germline ends. The CDR3 has 14 residues. Germline V gene sequence: CDR1 MRHNA, CDR2 SNTAGT. The CDR3 nucleotides are TGTGCCAGCAGTGACTCGCAGTTAACAGATACGCAGTATTTT. Translation gives CASSDSQLTDTQYF.

The chain uses TRBV28 and TRBJ2-1; 7 bases are a match to TRBD2. Germline CDR1 MDHEN, CDR2 SYDVKM. The CDR3 runs to 14 residues. The junction had 9 bases not matched to a gene; V was cut back by 11 bases and J by 2 bases. CDR3 nucleotides: TGTGCCTCGTCGGCTAGCGGAACCTACAATGAGCAGTTCTTC. It translates to CASSASGTYNEQFF.

The chain couples TRBV27 to TRBJ1-5; the match to TRBD1 covers 7 bases. Germline V gene data show CDR1 as MNHEY and CDR2 as SMNVEV (reference sequence). J lost 9 bases, V lost 6 bases, and 17 bases had no gene match. CDR3 length equals 16 residues. In DNA, the CDR3 is TGTGCCAGCAGGTCAGAGGGCCTCAGGGGGTCCGGGCCCCAGCATTTT. This translates into CASRSEGLRGSGPQHF.

The chain combines TRBV4-1 with TRBJ2-5; no clear D. This CDR3 is built from 13 residues. CDR1 is MGHRA and CDR2 is YSYEKL in the germline V gene. The V end was cut by 4 bases, the J end by 1 base, with 7 bases between. The CDR3, as DNA: TGCGCCAGCAGCCTCGTCCTCCAAGAGACCCAGTACTTC. It is translated as CASSLVLQETQYF.